A single sample gave rise to the 20 T cell receptor beta chains below, sequenced in a study of identical twins. A single record per CDR3 protein comes from TCRdb applying MiXCR to the 5' RACE reads. The sample shows about 720,000 distinct CDR3 sequences, approximately 9% of them seen only once. These data were also reused for a study on yellow fever vaccine responses in identical twins.

Sequences were obtained from PBMCs. Receptors originate from a woman aged 18 to 35 in good health.

V is TRBV4-3 and J is TRBJ2-1; TRBD2 is a possible D gene (6 bases). With 0 bases removed from V and 3 bases from J, the gap between germline ends came to 9 bases. Germline values: CDR1 LGHNA, CDR2 YSLEER. The CDR3 totals 15 residues. CDR3 sequence reads: CASSQDRAGYNEQFF. CDR3 DNA sequence: TGCGCCAGCAGCCAAGACAGAGCGGGCTACAATGAGCAGTTCTTC.

The chain recombines TRBV7-9 with TRBJ2-7; 10 bases are shared with TRBD2. The length of the CDR3 is 16 residues. The trim removed 5 bases at V and 3 bases at J, leaving 10 bases unmatched. CDR1 and CDR2 from the germline V gene are SEHNR and FQNEAQ (reference sequence). The CDR3 bases are TGTGCCAGCAGCCCCATAAGCGGGAGGGAGCGCTACGAGCAGTACTTC. The encoded protein is CASSPISGRERYEQYF.

This clonotype occurred many times. The genes are TRBV7-6 and TRBJ2-2; TRBD1 matches 7 bases. The J segment lost 1 base and the V segment lost 2 bases, leaving 7 bases of the junction unmatched. The CDR3 loop spans 17 amino acids. Germline V gene sequence: CDR1 SGHVS, CDR2 FNYEAQ. CDR3 nucleotide sequence: TGTGCCAGCAGCTTACGACAGGGTGGTCGGAACACCGGGGAGCTGTTTTTT. It codes for CASSLRQGGRNTGELFF.

This clonotype was detected many times. The chain uses TRBV29-1 and TRBJ2-4; TRBD1 matches at 8 bases. CDR3 length: 14 amino acids. From germline, CDR1 is SQVTM and CDR2 ANQGSEA. V was pared by 5 bases and J by 0 bases, with 3 bases of the junction left unmatched. This CDR3 reads CSVQTGVAKNIQYF. For the CDR3, the DNA is TGCAGCGTTCAGACAGGGGTAGCCAAAAACATTCAGTACTTC.

This clonotype was counted ten times or more. The chain links TRBV12-3 or TRBV12-4 to TRBJ1-3; D is unclear. CDR3 length equals 14 residues. V lost 3 bases to trimming and J lost 1 base, with 7 bases between them. The CDR3 DNA sequence: TGTGCCAGCAGTTTGGGTCGTTCTGGAAACACCATATATTTT. The encoded protein is CASSLGRSGNTIYF.

This clonotype was observed a handful of times. The CDR3 protein is CAWSALTGVEQYF. As DNA, the CDR3 is TGTGCCTGGAGCGCCCTGACAGGGGTCGAGCAGTACTTC. The V call is TRBV30, the J call TRBJ2-7; TRBD1 matches 8 bases. V lost 3 bases and J lost 6; bases outside the gene matches: 7. CDR3 length: 13 residues. Per germline, CDR1 GTSNPN and CDR2 SVGIG (reference sequence).

This clonotype has ten or more counts. This chain uses TRBV7-2 with TRBJ2-3; TRBD1 is a possible D gene (5 bases). V was pared by 6 bases and J by 2 bases, with 9 bases between. The CDR3 has 13 residues. CDR1 and CDR2 from the germline V gene are SGHTA and FQGNSA. The CDR3 DNA follows: TGTGCCAGCAGTAGGGGCGACACAGATACGCAGTATTTT. It specifies CASSRGDTDTQYF.

This clonotype was seen a few times. This chain uses TRBV10-3 with TRBJ2-3; D is ambiguous. The CDR3 runs to 15 residues. Trimming took 6 bases from V and 4 from J, leaving 17 bases between them. Looked up from germline, CDR1 is ENHRY and CDR2 is SYGVKD. The CDR3 sequence is CAIRTGAGNSDTQYF. CDR3 bases: TGTGCCATCAGGACGGGCGCCGGTAATTCAGATACGCAGTATTTT.

This clonotype came up many times. V gene TRBV10-2 combines with J gene TRBJ2-7; 9 nucleotides line up with TRBD1. Germline-derived CDR1 and CDR2 are WSHSY and SAAADI. This CDR3 region has 16 residues. V dropped 3 bases and J dropped 0; count of bases not matched to a gene: 6. The DNA for the CDR3 is TGCGCCAGCAGTGACCCCGGGACAGGGTCCTCCTACGAGCAGTACTTC. Encoded protein: CASSDPGTGSSYEQYF.

The chain uses TRBV28 and TRBJ2-2, with 10 bases that match TRBD2. Germline CDR1 is MDHEN and CDR2 is SYDVKM. V lost 1 base and J lost 5; bases outside the gene matches: 4. This CDR3 spans 16 amino acids. As DNA, the CDR3 is TGTGCCAGCAGTTTATCGGCTAGCGGGGGTACCGGGGAGCTGTTTTTT. Amino acids: CASSLSASGGTGELFF.

This clonotype was seen many times. The chain uses TRBV12-3 or TRBV12-4 and TRBJ2-2, with 10 bases fitting TRBD1. Trimming at V came to 2 bases and at J to 4 bases, leaving 1 base not matched to a gene. The CDR3 is made up of 15 amino acids. In DNA form, the CDR3 reads TGTGCCAGCAGTTTAAGACAGGGGGCCACCGGGGAGCTGTTTTTT. This translates into CASSLRQGATGELFF.

This clonotype was observed at least ten times. This chain uses TRBV20-1 with TRBJ1-1; D gene ambiguous. Germline lookup yields CDR1 DFQATT and CDR2 SNEGSKA (reference sequence). The CDR3 runs to 11 residues. V was shortened by 5 bases and J by 6 bases, with 10 bases between the two germline ends. The CDR3 nucleotides read TGCAGTGCTTCCTGGACGGCTGAAGCTTTCTTT. Its translation is CSASWTAEAFF.

This clonotype was detected ten times or more. V and J are TRBV18 and TRBJ1-1; a weak D match, TRBD1 (5 bases). The V gene lost 8 bases and the J gene lost 1 base, with 11 bases spanning the gap. Germline V gene data show CDR1 as KGHSH and CDR2 as LQKENI. This CDR3 spans 13 amino acids. CDR3: CASSPGGNTEAFF. CDR3 in DNA: TGTGCCAGCAGTCCCGGGGGGAACACTGAAGCTTTCTTT.

This clonotype was picked up a small number of times. The chain carries TRBV20-1 and TRBJ1-5, with a tentative D call TRBD1 (5 bases). Deletions cut 1 base from V and 0 bases from J, with 10 bases between. The CDR3 has 15 residues. Per the germline V gene, CDR1 is DFQATT and CDR2 is SNEGSKA (reference sequence). CDR3 in amino acids: CSARGNTGSNQPQHF. The CDR3 DNA is TGCAGTGCTAGAGGAAATACAGGTAGCAATCAGCCCCAGCATTTT.

Concerning this clonotype itself: A read error may produce the germline difference seen at one junction end. V gene TRBV29-1 combines with J gene TRBJ2-7; 11 bases agree with TRBD1. There are 15 residues in the CDR3. The germline CDR1 and CDR2 sequences are SQVTM and ANQGSEA. The CDR3 coding sequence is TGCAACGTTGTAACTCCGGGACAGGGGGCCTACGAGCAGTACTTC. It encodes CNVVTPGQGAYEQYF.

This sequence joins TRBV29-1 and TRBJ1-1; no clear D. The length of the CDR3 is 11 residues. V gave up 5 bases and J gave up 0 bases, with 4 bases separating them. Germline CDR1 reads SQVTM; CDR2 reads ANQGSEA. For the CDR3, the DNA is TGCAGCGTTAGGGTGAACACTGAAGCTTTCTTT. Translated: CSVRVNTEAFF.

This chain uses TRBV10-3 with TRBJ2-6, with unresolved D. Germline CDR1 is ENHRY and CDR2 is SYGVKD. The V and J ends lost 2 bases and 0 bases respectively, with 11 bases between them. There are 17 residues in the CDR3. The CDR3 DNA follows: TGTGCCATCAGTGAGAGCCTGATGACCTCTGGGGCCAACGTCCTGACTTTC. It yields the protein CAISESLMTSGANVLTF.

CDR3 DNA sequence: TGTGCCAGCAGCCTCAATAGCGGGGGGGCCAGGAATGAGCAGTTCTTC. This gives the protein CASSLNSGGARNEQFF. V is TRBV7-2 and J is TRBJ2-1; 11 bases align to TRBD2. The CDR3 spans 16 residues. Germline trimming cut 5 bases from V and 7 bases from J; bases unmatched to any gene: 10. Germline V CDR1 and CDR2: SGHTA, FQGNSA.

In its sample, this clonotype was seen a few times. The V and J genes are TRBV29-1 and TRBJ2-7, with a weak D call TRBD2 (6 bases). V was cut by 7 bases and J by 6 bases, with 19 bases left in between. Germline CDR1 SQVTM, CDR2 ANQGSEA. This CDR3 has 13 amino acids. This CDR3 reads CSASPGAGSEQYF. The CDR3 DNA sequence: TGCAGCGCATCACCGGGAGCGGGTTCCGAGCAGTACTTC.

This clonotype has a count of ten or more. The V and J genes are TRBV3-1 and TRBJ2-1; no clear D gene. This CDR3 spans 15 amino acids. Trimming took 1 base from V and 2 from J, leaving 9 bases between them. The germline gives CDR1 LGHDT, CDR2 YNNKEL (reference sequence). CDR3 nucleotide sequence: TGTGCCAGCAGCCAAGCCAGAACGACCTACAATGAGCAGTTCTTC. Amino acid sequence: CASSQARTTYNEQFF.